This T cell receptor (beta chain) came from a study of PD-1 blockade in mismatch repair-deficient tumors. About the research overall: Patients had around twelve mismatch repair-deficient cancer types, all previously treated and progressing. Points from the study as a whole: Tumor-resident clones, often undetectable pretreatment in blood, expanded then contracted after pembrolizumab.

In the case of this clone: Its target is not known.

Germline V gives CDR1 LNHDA, CDR2 SQIVND (reference sequence). The CDR3 totals 16 residues. V was clipped by 4 bases and J by 0 bases; unmatched bases: 8. Assay: immunoSEQ multiplex PCR; the TCRdb copy retains only in-frame clones and omits some. The table includes about 38,000 clones, 70% to 80% detected once. TCRs were sequenced from a few patients responding to pembrolizumab. This rearrangement joins TRBV19 to TRBJ1-1, with 7 bases that match TRBD1. The starting material was peripheral blood, obtained 4 weeks after starting pembrolizumab. The receptor comes from an adult with mismatch repair-deficient cancer. The CDR3, as DNA: TGTGCCAGTAGTAGACGGGACAGAATAGTGAACACTGAAGCTTTCTTT. Encoded protein: CASSRRDRIVNTEAFF.